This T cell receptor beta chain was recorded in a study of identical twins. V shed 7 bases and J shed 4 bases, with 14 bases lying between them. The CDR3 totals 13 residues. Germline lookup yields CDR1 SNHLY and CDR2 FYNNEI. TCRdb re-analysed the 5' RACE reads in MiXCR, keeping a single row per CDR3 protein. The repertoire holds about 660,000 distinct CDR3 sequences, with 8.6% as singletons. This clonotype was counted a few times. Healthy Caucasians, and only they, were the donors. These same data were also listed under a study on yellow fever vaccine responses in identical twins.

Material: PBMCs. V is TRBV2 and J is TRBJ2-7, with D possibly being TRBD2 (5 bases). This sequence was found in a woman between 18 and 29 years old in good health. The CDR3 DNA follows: TGTGCCAGCAATGGGAGATTCTGGTACGAGCAGTACTTC. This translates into CASNGRFWYEQYF.